A selection of T cell receptor beta chains follows, all from one sample in a study of somatic mutations in cytotoxic T cells in rheumatoid arthritis. Clones were read by immunoSEQ multiplex PCR, and TCRdb kept only the in-frame ones, dropping some. The data show more than 11,000 clones, just under 80% seen once. The sample taken for sequencing was CD8+ T cells sorted from blood. The receptor source for this set is an adult with rheumatoid arthritis. The CDR3 runs from the conserved cysteine through the conserved F or W. Each record gives: CDR3 protein, CDR3 DNA, V gene, D gene, clone size, J gene. A D gene is named only where the DNA matches it firmly. Clone size is not always given. Where it is, it says once, few, many or a class for expanded clones.

CDR3aa: CAISESMGGDHNEQFF
CDR3nt: TGTGCCATCAGTGAGTCTATGGGGGGCGATCACAATGAGCAGTTCTTC
v_gene: TRBV10-3
d_gene: .
abundance: few
j_gene: TRBJ2-1

CDR3aa: CASSSPVNTEAFF
CDR3nt: TGTGCCAGCAGCTCGCCGGTAAACACTGAAGCTTTCTTT
v_gene: TRBV7-9
d_gene: .
abundance: .
j_gene: TRBJ1-1

CDR3aa: CASSISSAGTQYF
CDR3nt: TGTGCCAGTAGTATATCAAGCGCTGGAACCCAGTACTTC
v_gene: TRBV19
d_gene: .
abundance: .
j_gene: TRBJ2-5

CDR3aa: CSALNTGELFF
CDR3nt: TGCAGTGCGTTGAACACCGGGGAGCTGTTTTTT
v_gene: TRBV20-1
d_gene: .
abundance: .
j_gene: TRBJ2-2

CDR3aa: CASSLDLYNEAFF
CDR3nt: TGTGCCAGCAGTCTCGACCTTTATAATGAAGCTTTCTTT
v_gene: TRBV2
d_gene: .
abundance: .
j_gene: TRBJ1-1

CDR3aa: CASSLGLGSYEQYF
CDR3nt: TGTGCCAGCAGCTTGGGACTAGGCTCCTACGAGCAGTACTTC
v_gene: TRBV5-6
d_gene: .
abundance: .
j_gene: TRBJ2-7

CDR3aa: CASSRQGGGEQYF
CDR3nt: TGTGCCAGCAGCCGTCAAGGGGGCGGCGAGCAGTACTTC
v_gene: TRBV5-4
d_gene: TRBD1
abundance: once
j_gene: TRBJ2-7

CDR3aa: CASSQGHGNEQFF
CDR3nt: TGTGCCAGCAGCCAGGGACACGGCAATGAGCAGTTCTTC
v_gene: TRBV11-2
d_gene: .
abundance: .
j_gene: TRBJ2-1

CDR3aa: CASSLNFYEQYF
CDR3nt: TGTGCCAGCAGTTTAAACTTTTACGAGCAGTACTTC
v_gene: TRBV28
d_gene: .
abundance: .
j_gene: TRBJ2-7

CDR3aa: CASSLSVGGGEQFF
CDR3nt: TGCGCCAGCAGCTTGAGCGTCGGGGGAGGGGAGCAGTTCTTC
v_gene: TRBV5-1
d_gene: TRBD2
abundance: .
j_gene: TRBJ2-1

CDR3aa: CASSVADTYTEAFF
CDR3nt: TGTGCCAGCAGCGTAGCCGACACCTACACTGAAGCTTTCTTT
v_gene: TRBV9
d_gene: .
abundance: few
j_gene: TRBJ1-1

CDR3aa: CASSYSSGRSLYEQYF
CDR3nt: TGTGCCAGCAGTTACTCCAGCGGGAGGTCTTTATACGAGCAGTACTTC
v_gene: TRBV6-5
d_gene: TRBD2
abundance: .
j_gene: TRBJ2-7

CDR3aa: CASSVRGGAPDTQYF
CDR3nt: TGTGCCAGCAGCGTACGCGGGGGGGCTCCAGATACGCAGTATTTT
v_gene: TRBV9
d_gene: TRBD2
abundance: .
j_gene: TRBJ2-3

CDR3aa: CASTAGLSYNEQFF
CDR3nt: TGTGCCAGCACCGCGGGGCTATCCTACAATGAGCAGTTCTTC
v_gene: TRBV6-1
d_gene: .
abundance: .
j_gene: TRBJ2-1

CDR3aa: CASRYIQGTGANVLTF
CDR3nt: TGTGCCAGCAGATATATACAGGGGACTGGGGCCAACGTCCTGACTTTC
v_gene: TRBV7-9
d_gene: TRBD1
abundance: .
j_gene: TRBJ2-6

CDR3aa: CASSAGQLNTEAFF
CDR3nt: TGTGCCAGCAGCGCGGGACAGTTGAACACTGAAGCTTTCTTT
v_gene: TRBV13
d_gene: TRBD1
abundance: .
j_gene: TRBJ1-1

CDR3aa: CASSSREVYGYTF
CDR3nt: TGTGCCAGCAGCTCTAGGGAAGTTTATGGCTACACCTTC
v_gene: TRBV11-2
d_gene: .
abundance: once
j_gene: TRBJ1-2

CDR3aa: CASSMGTGRFRGYTF
CDR3nt: TGTGCCAGCAGTATGGGAACAGGGAGATTTCGGGGCTACACCTTC
v_gene: TRBV25-1
d_gene: .
abundance: .
j_gene: TRBJ1-2